Each of the 20 T cell receptor beta chains below was sequenced from the same sample in a study of post-analysis software for immune sequencing data. Study-level points and caveats: In patients, TRBV5-6, TRBV5-1 and TRBV20-1 belonged to 4 or 5 TRBV segments found more frequently than in controls.

The authors incorporated unique molecular identifiers into the TCR beta cDNA libraries. TCRdb ran MiXCR on the PCR reads and lists one entry per CDR3 protein. The profile covers hundreds of thousands of distinct CDR3 sequences, with approximately 60% appearing a single time and approximately 10% taken by the ten largest. Their antigen targets remain unknown. Source material: blood. The receptors were sampled from a girl aged 2 to 9 with multiple sclerosis.

The rearrangement uses TRBV11-2 and TRBJ1-1, with D possibly matching TRBD1 (5 bases). Per the germline V gene, CDR1 is SGHAT and CDR2 is FQNNGV. Deletions cut 5 bases from V and 6 bases from J, with 10 bases between. This CDR3 is built from 12 residues. This chain's CDR3 is CASSRTQAEAFF. The CDR3 DNA reads as TGTGCCAGCAGCCGGACACAGGCTGAAGCTTTCTTT.

Only a few counts were recorded for this clonotype. The chain combines TRBV5-1 with TRBJ2-5, with 10 bases identical to TRBD2. The CDR3 has 13 amino acids. V was clipped by 7 bases and J by 3 bases; unmatched bases: 3. Per the germline V gene, CDR1 is SGHRS and CDR2 is YFSETQ. Here the CDR3 reads CASGGLAEETQYF. CDR3 nucleotide sequence: TGCGCCAGCGGAGGACTAGCGGAAGAGACCCAGTACTTC.

V is TRBV29-1 and J is TRBJ2-1; 10 bases agree with TRBD1. Trimming took 1 base from V and 7 from J; bases not matched to a gene: 1. The length of the CDR3 is 13 residues. The germline CDR1 and CDR2 sequences are SQVTM and ANQGSEA. CDR3 bases: TGCAGCGTTGAAGCGGACAGGGGGAATGAGCAGTTCTTC. Protein sequence: CSVEADRGNEQFF.

In nucleotides, the CDR3 is TGTGCCTGCGGAAAGGAGGGGAATGAGCAGTTCTTC. It translates to CACGKEGNEQFF. The rearrangement joins TRBV12-3 or TRBV12-4 to TRBJ2-1; D is perhaps TRBD2 (6 bases). The germline V and J ends were trimmed by 11 bases and 7 bases, with 15 bases remaining between them. CDR3 size: 12 residues.

This clonotype has a handful of counts. The chain employs TRBV4-1 and TRBJ2-1; TRBD2 aligns across 10 bases. There are 15 residues in the CDR3. Germline V gene data show CDR1 as MGHRA and CDR2 as YSYEKL. V gave up 4 bases and J gave up 15 bases; unmatched junction bases: 15. CDR3 DNA: TGCGCCAGCAGCCCTCCTAGCGGGGGCTCGACCGGGCGGTTCTTC. Translated: CASSPPSGGSTGRFF.

V gene TRBV30 combines with J gene TRBJ2-1; no reliable D call. Between the trimmed V and J ends, which lost 4 bases and 5 bases, there was a span of 18 bases. CDR1 and CDR2 from the germline V gene are GTSNPN and SVGIG (reference sequence). CDR3 length: 15 amino acids. Here the CDR3 reads CAWNLKQKNHNEQFF. The CDR3 DNA is TGTGCCTGGAACTTGAAACAGAAAAACCACAATGAGCAGTTCTTC.

Regarding this clonotype: One junction end does not reproduce the germline sequence, and a read error may be involved. V is TRBV12-3 or TRBV12-4 and J is TRBJ2-3; D is unresolved. The CDR3 sequence is 15 residues long. The CDR3 loop reads CASTYFGGSTDAQYF. CDR3 DNA: TGTGCCAGCACCTACTTTGGCGGTAGCACAGATGCGCAGTATTTT.

J is TRBJ2-3 and V is TRBV3-1; 8 bases align to TRBD2. From germline, CDR1 is LGHDT and CDR2 YNNKEL (reference sequence). This CDR3 has 15 amino acids. J lost 2 bases, V lost 6 bases, and 7 bases had no gene match. The CDR3 reads CASSLREGLTDTQYF. The CDR3 DNA is TGTGCCAGCAGTCTCCGGGAGGGCCTCACAGATACGCAGTATTTT.

The genes are TRBV6-2 or TRBV6-3 and TRBJ2-3; 8 bases align to TRBD1. J gave up 1 base and V 6 bases, and 12 bases lay outside the gene matches. Germline V gene sequence: CDR1 MNHEY, CDR2 SVGEGT. CDR3 length: 17 residues. In nucleotides, the CDR3 is TGTGCCAGCAGCCTCTTCGACAGGGGTTGGGGCACAGATACGCAGTATTTT. Encoded protein: CASSLFDRGWGTDTQYF.

The genes are TRBV5-1 and TRBJ2-1; D call uncertain. Germline V gene lookup returns CDR1 SGHRS and CDR2 YFSETQ. This CDR3 spans 15 amino acids. Trimming shortened V by 0 bases and J by 2 bases, and 9 bases separated the two germline ends. In DNA form, the CDR3 reads TGCGCCAGCAGCTTGGAAGTAAACCCCTACAATGAGCAGTTCTTC. As protein: CASSLEVNPYNEQFF.

This clonotype was counted only a few times. This chain joins TRBV20-1 and TRBJ2-5; 8 nucleotides agree with TRBD2. The CDR3 is made up of 15 amino acids. V trimming: 3 bases; J trimming: 2 bases; junction bases outside the gene matches: 8. Germline lookup yields CDR1 DFQATT and CDR2 SNEGSKA (reference sequence). CDR3 sequence reads: CSASPAGGSQETQYF. CDR3 DNA sequence: TGCAGTGCTAGCCCGGCGGGGGGTTCACAAGAGACCCAGTACTTC.

The gene calls are TRBV11-2 and TRBJ1-2, with D hard to call. Trimming cost V 0 bases and J 4 bases, with 6 bases left between them. Germline V gene lookup returns CDR1 SGHAT and CDR2 FQNNGV. This CDR3 has 13 residues. The CDR3 protein is CASSLEGRYGYTF. CDR3 bases: TGTGCCAGCAGCTTAGAAGGGCGCTATGGCTACACCTTC.

The V gene is TRBV29-1, the J gene TRBJ2-7; D ambiguous. Germline loops: CDR1 SQVTM, CDR2 ANQGSEA. The V end lost 5 bases, the J end lost 2 bases, and 13 bases lay between the germline ends. The CDR3 is 13 residues long. The CDR3 DNA is TGCAGCGTTAGCAACCAGGTCGCCTACGAGCAGTACTTC. Protein: CSVSNQVAYEQYF.

The CDR3 DNA sequence: TGTGCCAGCAGAATACAGGGGGCGGCTGAGCAGTTCTTC. Its protein product is CASRIQGAAEQFF. V and J are TRBV12-3 or TRBV12-4 and TRBJ2-1, with 9 nucleotides matching TRBD1. V trimming: 6 bases; J trimming: 9 bases; junction bases outside the gene matches: 6. This CDR3 region has 13 residues.

A word on this clonotype: At one boundary the junction diverges from the germline segment, which might be a read error. J is TRBJ2-3 and V is TRBV24-1; 9 bases are a match to TRBD1. There are 15 residues in the CDR3. Germline V CDR1 and CDR2: KGHDR, SFDVKD. CDR3 residues: CATSDRTGATDMQYF. The CDR3 coding sequence is TGTGCCACCAGTGACCGGACAGGGGCCACAGATATGCAGTATTTT.

The J gene is TRBJ2-5, the V gene TRBV7-2, with TRBD2 matching over 8 bases. The CDR3 length is 15 residues. Germline lookup yields CDR1 SGHTA and CDR2 FQGNSA. The J segment lost 3 bases and the V segment lost 4 bases, leaving 7 bases of the junction unmatched. This CDR3 is CASSWYGGAEETQYF. CDR3 sequence (DNA): TGTGCCAGCAGCTGGTACGGGGGGGCCGAAGAGACCCAGTACTTC.

Here the CDR3 DNA reads TGCGCCAGCAGCCGGCGGGAGGGCCTAAACAATGAGCAGTTCTTC. Translating it yields CASSRREGLNNEQFF. The chain recombines TRBV5-1 with TRBJ2-1; 9 bases are shared with TRBD2. Looked up from germline, CDR1 is SGHRS and CDR2 is YFSETQ. J was trimmed by 5 bases and V by 4 bases; bases with no gene match: 7. CDR3 length equals 15 residues. The entire variable domain, with the rest obtained from reference TRBV5-1 and TRBJ2-1, is as follows: KAGVTQTPRYLIKTRGQQVTLSCSPISGHRSVSWYQQTPGQGLQFLFEYFSETQRNKGNFPGRFSGRQFSNSRSEMNVSTLELGDSALYLCASSRREGLNNEQFFGPGTRLTVL.

This clonotype has just one count. The chain uses TRBV20-1 and TRBJ2-7; TRBD1 or TRBD2 may be the D gene (5 bases each). The CDR3 runs to 14 residues. The germline gives CDR1 DFQATT, CDR2 SNEGSKA (reference sequence). Trimming removed 2 bases at V and 3 bases at J, with 14 bases between. The CDR3 spells CSARPGAGSYEQYF. The CDR3 nucleotides read TGCAGTGCTAGACCCGGGGCGGGTAGCTACGAGCAGTACTTC.

This clonotype occurred a few times. This chain links TRBV30 with TRBJ1-1; tentative D call: TRBD1 (5 bases). The CDR3 extends over 13 amino acids. The V gene lost 2 bases and the J gene lost 3 bases, with 10 bases spanning the gap. Germline assignment: CDR1 GTSNPN and CDR2 SVGIG (reference sequence). The CDR3 spells CAWSLLTDTEAFF. The CDR3 DNA reads as TGTGCCTGGAGTCTCCTGACAGACACTGAAGCTTTCTTT. Based on the CDR3 plus reference TRBV30 and TRBJ1-1, the full variable domain is SQTIHQWPATLVQPVGSPLSLECTVEGTSNPNLYWYRQAAGRGLQLLFYSVGIGQISSEVPQNLSASRPQDRQFILSSKKLLLSDSGFYLCAWSLLTDTEAFFGQGTRLTVV.

This clonotype appeared once. V usage is TRBV2 and J usage is TRBJ2-1, with D perhaps matching TRBD1 (6 bases). The DNA end favors TRBJ2-7, so the J call may be wrong. The CDR3 consists of 11 residues. The V gene's germline CDR1 is SNHLY and CDR2 FYNNEI. CDR3 protein: CASRRDTEQYF. CDR3 bases: TGTGCCAGCAGACGGGACACCGAGCAGTACTTC.